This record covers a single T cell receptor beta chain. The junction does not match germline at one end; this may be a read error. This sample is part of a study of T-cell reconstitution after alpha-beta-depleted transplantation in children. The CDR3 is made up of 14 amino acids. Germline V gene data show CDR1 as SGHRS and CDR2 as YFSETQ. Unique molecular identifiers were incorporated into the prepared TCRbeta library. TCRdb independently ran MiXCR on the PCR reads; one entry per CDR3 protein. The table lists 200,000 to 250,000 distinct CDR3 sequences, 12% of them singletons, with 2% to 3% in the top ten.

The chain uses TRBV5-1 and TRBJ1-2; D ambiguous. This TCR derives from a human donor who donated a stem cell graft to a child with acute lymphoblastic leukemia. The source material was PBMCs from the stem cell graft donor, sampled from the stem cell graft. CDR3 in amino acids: CASSLHTGWYGYTF. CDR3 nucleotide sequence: TGCGCCAGCAGCTTGCATACGGGTTGGTATGGCTACACCTTT.